This section outlines one T cell receptor (beta chain) sequence together with its context. The antigen remains undetermined. This specimen comes from a study of OX40 agonist ivuxolimab in advanced cancers. Study summary: An agonistic human IgG2 monoclonal antibody against OX40 (CD134) was given. All patients had ivuxolimab intravenously every 2 weeks at 0.01 to 10 mg/kg.

Assay: immunoSEQ multiplex PCR; the TCRdb copy retains only in-frame clones and omits some. The top ten clones hold 20% to 30% of a sample with nearly 80,000 clones, about four fifths of them seen once. Germline V CDR1 and CDR2: SGHNT, YYREEE (reference sequence). Trimming removed 1 base at V and 8 bases at J, with 13 bases between. The CDR3 totals 15 residues. Overall study findings and caveats: CD8+ T cells showed, on average, more clonal expansion than CD4+ cells.

The specimen was CD4+ or CD8+ T cells sorted from blood, collected in a trial of the OX40 agonist ivuxolimab. The sequence came from an adult with an advanced solid tumor such as melanoma, head and neck, liver or kidney cancer. The rearrangement uses TRBV5-4 and TRBJ1-6; the D is unclear. The CDR3: CASSLYSVSDSPLHF. The CDR3, as DNA: TGTGCCAGCAGCTTGTATAGCGTGTCGGATTCACCCCTCCACTTT. The entire variable domain, with the rest obtained from reference TRBV5-4 and TRBJ1-6, is as follows: ETGVTQSPTHLIKTRGQQVTLRCSSQSGHNTVSWYQQALGQGPQFIFQYYREEENGRGNFPPRFSGLQFPNYSSELNVNALELDDSALYLCASSLYSVSDSPLHFGNGTRLTVT.